This T cell receptor (beta chain) emerged from a study of pediatric ulcerative colitis. Regarding the study as a whole: Blood-rectal clonal overlap within each person was significantly higher in ulcerative colitis patients than controls. Repertoires came from total lymphocyte DNA, so rare subsets like regulatory T cells may be missed. All ulcerative colitis patients, but no controls, carried two rectal clonotypes.

Germline V lookup: CDR1 MNHEY, CDR2 SMNVEV (reference sequence). This CDR3 is 13 amino acids long. V shed 3 bases and J shed 4 bases, with 6 bases lying between them. Sequencing was performed with immunoSEQ multiplex PCR; in TCRdb, only in-frame clones are kept and a portion is missing. This table holds about 4,600 clones, 90% to 95% found once. Notes on this clone: Its target is not known.

What was sequenced was blood. The chain carries TRBV27 and TRBJ2-2; D is unclear. The source of this sequence is a boy under 18 who was a control in a study of pediatric ulcerative colitis. CDR3 loop: CASSFSLTGELFF. CDR3 bases: TGTGCCAGCAGTTTCTCCCTCACCGGGGAGCTGTTTTTT.